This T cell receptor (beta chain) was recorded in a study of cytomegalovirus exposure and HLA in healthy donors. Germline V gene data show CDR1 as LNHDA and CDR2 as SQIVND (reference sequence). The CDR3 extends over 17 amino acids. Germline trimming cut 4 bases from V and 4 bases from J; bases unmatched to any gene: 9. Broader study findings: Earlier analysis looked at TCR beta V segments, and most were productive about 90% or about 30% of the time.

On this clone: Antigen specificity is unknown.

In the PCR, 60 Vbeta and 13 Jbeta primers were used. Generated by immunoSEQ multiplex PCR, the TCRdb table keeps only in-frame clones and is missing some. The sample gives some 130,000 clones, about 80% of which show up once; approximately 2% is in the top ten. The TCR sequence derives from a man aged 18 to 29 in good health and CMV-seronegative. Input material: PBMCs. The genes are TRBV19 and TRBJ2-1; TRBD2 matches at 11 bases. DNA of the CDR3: TGTGCCAGTAGTACCCTAAAGACTAGCGGGATATACAATGAGCAGTTCTTC. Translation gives CASSTLKTSGIYNEQFF.